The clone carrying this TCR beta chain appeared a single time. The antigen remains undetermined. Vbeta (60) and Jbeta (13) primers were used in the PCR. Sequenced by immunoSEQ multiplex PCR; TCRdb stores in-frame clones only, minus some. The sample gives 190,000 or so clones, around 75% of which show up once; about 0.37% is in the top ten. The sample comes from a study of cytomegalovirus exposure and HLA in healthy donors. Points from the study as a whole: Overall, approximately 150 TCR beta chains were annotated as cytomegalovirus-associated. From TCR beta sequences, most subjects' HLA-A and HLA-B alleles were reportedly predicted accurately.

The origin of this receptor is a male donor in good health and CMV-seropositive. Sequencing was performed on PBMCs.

The CDR3, as DNA: TGTGCCAGCAGTCCCCCACCTCCGACAAATACCTACGAGCAGTACTTC. It yields the protein CASSPPPPTNTYEQYF. The chain has TRBV2 and TRBJ2-7; D gene unclear. The germline CDR1 and CDR2 sequences are SNHLY and FYNNEI. This CDR3 is built from 16 residues. The V and J ends lost 5 bases and 2 bases respectively, with 19 bases between them. Full variable domain (remainder filled in from reference TRBV2 and TRBJ2-7): EPEVTQTPSHQVTQMGQEVILRCVPISNHLYFYWYRQILGQKVEFLVSFYNNEISEKSEIFDDQFSVERPDGSNFTLKIRSTKLEDSAMYFCASSPPPPTNTYEQYFGPGTRLTVT.